A selection of T cell receptor beta chains follows, all from one sample in a study of CD8 T cells in ankylosing spondylitis. TCRdb independently ran MiXCR on the 5' RACE reads; one entry per CDR3 protein. The sample lists fewer than 400,000 distinct CDR3 sequences, approximately 20% occurring once. The sequencing sample was made of blood, either unsorted or a sorted T cell fraction (not recorded which). The receptors were sampled from a male donor with ankylosing spondylitis. Each CDR3 is given with its conserved first and last residue. The order of the fields is V gene, CDR3 length, J gene, clone size, D gene, CDR3 protein, CDR3 DNA. The D gene is left open where the match is weak. Clone sizes are given selectively: once, few, many, or a class where the clone is expanded.

V gene: TRBV18; CDR3 length: 13; J gene: TRBJ2-1; clone size: few; D gene: TRBD2; CDR3 protein: CASSAGGEDEQFF; CDR3 DNA: TGTGCCAGCTCAGCGGGAGGGGAGGATGAGCAGTTCTTC
V gene: TRBV29-1; CDR3 length: 14; J gene: TRBJ1-1; clone size: few; D gene: -; CDR3 protein: CSVEELWGNTEAFF; CDR3 DNA: TGCAGCGTTGAAGAGCTTTGGGGGAACACTGAAGCTTTCTTT
V gene: TRBV10-3; CDR3 length: 16; J gene: TRBJ2-3; clone size: -; D gene: TRBD1; CDR3 protein: CAISERSGGSTDTQYF; CDR3 DNA: TGTGCCATCAGTGAAAGGTCAGGGGGAAGCACAGATACGCAGTATTTT
V gene: TRBV6-1; CDR3 length: 14; J gene: TRBJ1-3; clone size: -; D gene: -; CDR3 protein: CASTSGGSGNTIYF; CDR3 DNA: TGTGCCAGCACCTCGGGAGGGTCTGGAAACACCATATATTTT
V gene: TRBV29-1; CDR3 length: 13; J gene: TRBJ2-1; clone size: -; D gene: -; CDR3 protein: CSVAGQSYNEQFF; CDR3 DNA: TGCAGCGTTGCCGGACAATCCTACAATGAGCAGTTCTTC
V gene: TRBV27; CDR3 length: 21; J gene: TRBJ2-6; clone size: -; D gene: TRBD1; CDR3 protein: CASSLLLERDRGLSGANVLTF; CDR3 DNA: TGTGCCAGCAGTTTATTACTAGAACGTGACAGGGGGCTTTCTGGGGCCAACGTCCTGACTTTC
V gene: TRBV6-1; CDR3 length: 13; J gene: TRBJ2-7; clone size: -; D gene: -; CDR3 protein: CASRAGQSYEQYF; CDR3 DNA: TGTGCCAGCAGGGCAGGGCAGTCCTACGAGCAGTACTTC
V gene: TRBV7-2; CDR3 length: 13; J gene: TRBJ1-2; clone size: few; D gene: -; CDR3 protein: CASSLSTNYGYTF; CDR3 DNA: TGTGCCAGCAGCCTCAGCACGAACTATGGCTACACCTTC
V gene: TRBV12-3/TRBV12-4; CDR3 length: 15; J gene: TRBJ2-3; clone size: -; D gene: TRBD1; CDR3 protein: CASTAGTVLSDTQYF; CDR3 DNA: TGTGCCAGCACCGCCGGGACAGTGTTATCTGATACGCAGTATTTT
V gene: TRBV12-3/TRBV12-4; CDR3 length: 14; J gene: TRBJ2-5; clone size: -; D gene: -; CDR3 protein: CASAPGGYEETQYF; CDR3 DNA: TGTGCCAGCGCTCCTGGCGGGTATGAGGAGACCCAGTACTTC
V gene: TRBV20-1; CDR3 length: 12; J gene: TRBJ1-5; clone size: few; D gene: -; CDR3 protein: CSARVGDQPQHF; CDR3 DNA: TGCAGTGCTAGAGTGGGTGATCAGCCCCAGCATTTT
V gene: TRBV12-3/TRBV12-4; CDR3 length: 13; J gene: TRBJ1-2; clone size: once; D gene: TRBD1; CDR3 protein: CASSSDRVLSYTF; CDR3 DNA: TGTGCCAGCAGTTCCGACAGGGTACTCAGCTACACCTTC
V gene: TRBV7-2; CDR3 length: 15; J gene: TRBJ2-7; clone size: few; D gene: TRBD2; CDR3 protein: CASSLLAGARNEQYF; CDR3 DNA: TGTGCCAGCAGCTTACTGGCGGGAGCTCGGAACGAGCAGTACTTC
V gene: TRBV6-1; CDR3 length: 16; J gene: TRBJ2-2; clone size: few; D gene: TRBD2; CDR3 protein: CASSALAGGDTGELFF; CDR3 DNA: TGTGCCAGCAGTGCCCTAGCGGGAGGGGACACCGGGGAGCTGTTTTTT
V gene: TRBV10-3; CDR3 length: 16; J gene: TRBJ2-7; clone size: -; D gene: TRBD2; CDR3 protein: CAISESGTSGAYEQYF; CDR3 DNA: TGTGCCATCAGTGAATCCGGGACTAGCGGGGCCTACGAGCAGTACTTC
V gene: TRBV5-1; CDR3 length: 15; J gene: TRBJ1-4; clone size: -; D gene: -; CDR3 protein: CASSVLPGLREKLFF; CDR3 DNA: TGCGCCAGCAGCGTTCTTCCAGGGTTACGGGAAAAACTGTTTTTT
V gene: TRBV29-1; CDR3 length: 14; J gene: TRBJ1-1; clone size: -; D gene: TRBD1; CDR3 protein: CSALKGTGVTEAFF; CDR3 DNA: TGCAGCGCCCTAAAGGGTACAGGGGTCACTGAAGCTTTCTTT
V gene: TRBV20-1; CDR3 length: 15; J gene: TRBJ2-5; clone size: -; D gene: TRBD2; CDR3 protein: CSARDFSGSIETQYF; CDR3 DNA: TGCAGTGCTAGAGATTTTAGCGGGAGCATAGAGACCCAGTACTTC
V gene: TRBV28; CDR3 length: 15; J gene: TRBJ2-2; clone size: -; D gene: -; CDR3 protein: CASSFGGFGTGELFF; CDR3 DNA: TGTGCCAGCAGTTTTGGGGGGTTTGGCACCGGGGAGCTGTTTTTT
V gene: TRBV20-1; CDR3 length: 12; J gene: TRBJ1-4; clone size: -; D gene: TRBD1; CDR3 protein: CSALQGVEKLFF; CDR3 DNA: TGCAGTGCGCTTCAGGGGGTCGAAAAACTGTTTTTT
V gene: TRBV20-1; CDR3 length: 12; J gene: TRBJ2-7; clone size: -; D gene: -; CDR3 protein: CSVRGDDYEQYF; CDR3 DNA: TGCAGTGTACGGGGAGATGACTACGAGCAGTACTTC
V gene: TRBV12-3/TRBV12-4; CDR3 length: 15; J gene: TRBJ2-3; clone size: -; D gene: -; CDR3 protein: CASRSGWTSTDTQYF; CDR3 DNA: TGTGCCAGCAGAAGCGGATGGACTAGCACAGATACGCAGTATTTT
V gene: TRBV29-1; CDR3 length: 13; J gene: TRBJ1-6; clone size: few; D gene: -; CDR3 protein: CRRSYSYNSPLHF; CDR3 DNA: TGCAGGAGAAGTTACTCCTATAATTCACCCCTCCACTTT
V gene: TRBV29-1; CDR3 length: 14; J gene: TRBJ1-2; clone size: -; D gene: -; CDR3 protein: CSAVLRGSLYGYTF; CDR3 DNA: TGCAGCGCGGTGCTCCGGGGATCCCTCTATGGCTACACCTTC
V gene: TRBV5-1; CDR3 length: 13; J gene: TRBJ2-2; clone size: few; D gene: -; CDR3 protein: CASKQANTGELFF; CDR3 DNA: TGCGCCAGCAAACAGGCGAACACCGGGGAGCTGTTTTTT
V gene: TRBV20-1; CDR3 length: 15; J gene: TRBJ2-1; clone size: few; D gene: TRBD2; CDR3 protein: CSASLGLAGLNEQFF; CDR3 DNA: TGCAGTGCTAGCCTGGGACTAGCGGGTCTCAATGAGCAGTTCTTC
V gene: TRBV5-6; CDR3 length: 14; J gene: TRBJ2-5; clone size: few; D gene: TRBD1; CDR3 protein: CASSLGGWGETQYF; CDR3 DNA: TGTGCCAGCAGCTTAGGGGGCTGGGGAGAGACCCAGTACTTC
V gene: TRBV5-1; CDR3 length: 15; J gene: TRBJ2-2; clone size: -; D gene: -; CDR3 protein: CASSPGGTNTGELFF; CDR3 DNA: TGCGCCAGCAGCCCAGGCGGGACGAACACCGGGGAGCTGTTTTTT
V gene: TRBV7-3; CDR3 length: 13; J gene: TRBJ2-2; clone size: many; D gene: -; CDR3 protein: CASSPRKVGELFF; CDR3 DNA: TGTGCCAGCAGCCCCCGTAAAGTGGGGGAGCTGTTTTTT
V gene: TRBV28; CDR3 length: 16; J gene: TRBJ1-2; clone size: few; D gene: TRBD1; CDR3 protein: CASSLWGTGIPLGYTF; CDR3 DNA: TGTGCCAGCAGTTTATGGGGGACAGGGATTCCTCTAGGCTACACCTTC
V gene: TRBV11-2; CDR3 length: 16; J gene: TRBJ2-5; clone size: -; D gene: TRBD2; CDR3 protein: CASSQMASGPQETQYF; CDR3 DNA: TGTGCCAGCAGCCAGATGGCTAGCGGGCCCCAAGAGACCCAGTACTTC
V gene: TRBV12-3/TRBV12-4; CDR3 length: 15; J gene: TRBJ1-4; clone size: -; D gene: -; CDR3 protein: CASSFIQGANEKLFF; CDR3 DNA: TGTGCCAGCAGTTTCATACAGGGTGCTAATGAAAAACTGTTTTTT
V gene: TRBV18; CDR3 length: 16; J gene: TRBJ1-1; clone size: -; D gene: -; CDR3 protein: CASSPTGSGWDTEAFF; CDR3 DNA: TGTGCCAGCTCACCAACAGGCTCGGGATGGGACACTGAAGCTTTCTTT
V gene: TRBV7-9; CDR3 length: 15; J gene: TRBJ2-1; clone size: few; D gene: TRBD2; CDR3 protein: CASSALAGSYNEQFF; CDR3 DNA: TGTGCCAGCAGCGCACTAGCGGGTTCCTACAATGAGCAGTTCTTC
V gene: TRBV4-2; CDR3 length: 13; J gene: TRBJ1-5; clone size: -; D gene: -; CDR3 protein: CASSQDGGKPQHF; CDR3 DNA: TGTGCCAGCAGCCAAGATGGGGGGAAGCCCCAGCATTTT
V gene: TRBV5-4; CDR3 length: 17; J gene: TRBJ2-2; clone size: once; D gene: TRBD2; CDR3 protein: CASSLGSTSWNTGELFF; CDR3 DNA: TGTGCCAGCAGCTTAGGGTCGACTAGCTGGAACACCGGGGAGCTGTTTTTT
V gene: TRBV2; CDR3 length: 13; J gene: TRBJ2-2; clone size: -; D gene: -; CDR3 protein: CASRVRTTGELFF; CDR3 DNA: TGTGCCAGCAGAGTACGGACCACCGGGGAGCTGTTTTTT
V gene: TRBV20-1; CDR3 length: 13; J gene: TRBJ2-2; clone size: -; D gene: -; CDR3 protein: CSARLFGDGELFF; CDR3 DNA: TGCAGTGCTAGATTGTTTGGGGACGGGGAGCTGTTTTTT
V gene: TRBV19; CDR3 length: 15; J gene: TRBJ1-5; clone size: -; D gene: -; CDR3 protein: CASADVWGPDQPQHF; CDR3 DNA: TGTGCCAGTGCCGATGTTTGGGGTCCGGATCAGCCCCAGCATTTT
V gene: TRBV12-3/TRBV12-4; CDR3 length: 14; J gene: TRBJ2-2; clone size: -; D gene: -; CDR3 protein: CASRRSGNTGELFF; CDR3 DNA: TGTGCCAGCAGACGCAGCGGGAACACCGGGGAGCTGTTTTTT
V gene: TRBV7-2; CDR3 length: 13; J gene: TRBJ2-3; clone size: -; D gene: -; CDR3 protein: CASSLVRTDTQYF; CDR3 DNA: TGTGCCAGCAGCTTGGTGCGCACAGATACGCAGTATTTT
V gene: TRBV3-1; CDR3 length: 13; J gene: TRBJ2-7; clone size: few; D gene: -; CDR3 protein: CASSNLGGGEQYF; CDR3 DNA: TGTGCCAGCAGCAACCTCGGGGGCGGCGAGCAGTACTTC
V gene: TRBV6-2/TRBV6-3; CDR3 length: 13; J gene: TRBJ2-7; clone size: -; D gene: -; CDR3 protein: CASRKDGSYEQYF; CDR3 DNA: TGTGCCAGCAGAAAGGACGGATCCTACGAGCAGTACTTC